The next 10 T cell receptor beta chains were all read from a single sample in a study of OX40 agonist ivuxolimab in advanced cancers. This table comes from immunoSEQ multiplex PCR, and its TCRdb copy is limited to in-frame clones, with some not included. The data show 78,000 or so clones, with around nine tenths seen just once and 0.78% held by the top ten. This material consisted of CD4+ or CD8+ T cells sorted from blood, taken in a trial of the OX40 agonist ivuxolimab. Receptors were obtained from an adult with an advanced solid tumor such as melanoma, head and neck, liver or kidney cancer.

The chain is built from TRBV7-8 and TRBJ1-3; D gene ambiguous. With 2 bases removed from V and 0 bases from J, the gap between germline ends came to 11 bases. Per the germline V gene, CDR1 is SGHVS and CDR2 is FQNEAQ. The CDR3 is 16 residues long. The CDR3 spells CASSLMTADSGNTIYF. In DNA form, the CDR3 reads TGTGCCAGCAGCTTAATGACGGCAGACTCTGGAAACACCATATATTTT.

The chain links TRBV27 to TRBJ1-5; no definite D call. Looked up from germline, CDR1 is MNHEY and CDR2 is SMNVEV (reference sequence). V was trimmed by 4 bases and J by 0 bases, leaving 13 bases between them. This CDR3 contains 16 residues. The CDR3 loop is CASSSAGPYSNQPQHF. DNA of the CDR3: TGTGCCAGCAGTTCGGCGGGCCCCTATAGCAATCAGCCCCAGCATTTT.

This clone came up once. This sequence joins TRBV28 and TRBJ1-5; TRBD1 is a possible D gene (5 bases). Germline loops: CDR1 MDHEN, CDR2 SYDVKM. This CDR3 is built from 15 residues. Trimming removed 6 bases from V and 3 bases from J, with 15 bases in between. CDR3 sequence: CASRPDQGNNQPQHF. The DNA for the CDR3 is TGTGCCAGCAGGCCGGACCAGGGAAACAATCAGCCCCAGCATTTT.

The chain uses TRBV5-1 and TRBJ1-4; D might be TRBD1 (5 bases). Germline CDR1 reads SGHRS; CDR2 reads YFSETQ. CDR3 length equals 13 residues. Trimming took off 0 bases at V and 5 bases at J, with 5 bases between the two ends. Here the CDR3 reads CASSLGGNEKLFF. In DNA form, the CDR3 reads TGCGCCAGCAGCTTGGGGGGGAATGAAAAACTGTTTTTT.

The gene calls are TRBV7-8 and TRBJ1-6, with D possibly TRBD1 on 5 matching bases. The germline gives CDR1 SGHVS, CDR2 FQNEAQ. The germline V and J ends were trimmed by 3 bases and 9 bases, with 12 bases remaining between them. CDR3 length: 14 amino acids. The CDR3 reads CASSLAGSGSPLHF. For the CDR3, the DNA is TGTGCCAGCAGCTTGGCAGGGTCGGGTTCACCCCTCCACTTT.

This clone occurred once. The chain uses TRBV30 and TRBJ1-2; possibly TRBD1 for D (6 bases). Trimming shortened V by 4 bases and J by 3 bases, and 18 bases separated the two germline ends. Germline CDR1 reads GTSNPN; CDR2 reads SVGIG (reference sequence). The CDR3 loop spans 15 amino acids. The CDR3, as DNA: TGTGCCTGGAACTCCGGGGGGCTACACGACTATGGCTACACCTTC. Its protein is CAWNSGGLHDYGYTF.

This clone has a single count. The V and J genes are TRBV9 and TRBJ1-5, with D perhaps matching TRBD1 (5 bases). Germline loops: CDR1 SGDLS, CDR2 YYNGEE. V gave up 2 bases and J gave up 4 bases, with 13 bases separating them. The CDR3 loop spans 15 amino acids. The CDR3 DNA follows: TGTGCCAGCAGCGTGGGGGACGGCTTAAATCAGCCCCAGCATTTT. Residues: CASSVGDGLNQPQHF.

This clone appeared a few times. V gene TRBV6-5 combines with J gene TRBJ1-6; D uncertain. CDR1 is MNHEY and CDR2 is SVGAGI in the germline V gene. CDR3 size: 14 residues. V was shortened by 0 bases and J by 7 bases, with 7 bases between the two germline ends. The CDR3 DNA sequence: TGTGCCAGCAGTTACTCGGACGGGAATTCACCCCTCCACTTT. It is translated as CASSYSDGNSPLHF.

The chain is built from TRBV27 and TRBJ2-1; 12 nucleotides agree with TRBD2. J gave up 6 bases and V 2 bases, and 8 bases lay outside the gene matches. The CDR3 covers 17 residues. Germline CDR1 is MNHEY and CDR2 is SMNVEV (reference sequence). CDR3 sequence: CASSLLPLAGGPNEQFF. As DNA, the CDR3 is TGTGCCAGCAGTTTACTCCCCCTAGCGGGAGGGCCCAATGAGCAGTTCTTC.

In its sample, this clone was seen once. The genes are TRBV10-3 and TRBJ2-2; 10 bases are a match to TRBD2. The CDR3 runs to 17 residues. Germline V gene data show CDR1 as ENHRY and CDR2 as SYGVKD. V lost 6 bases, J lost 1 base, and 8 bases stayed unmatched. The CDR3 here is CAIRSASGGQNTGELFF. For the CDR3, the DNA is TGTGCCATCAGGTCGGCTAGCGGGGGCCAGAACACCGGGGAGCTGTTTTTT.